Below, 10 T cell receptor beta chains from the same sample are listed, as sequenced in a study of beta chain features in type 1 diabetes. All of the isolated RNA was reverse transcribed, so expressed TCRB transcripts were sequenced. Assay used: immunoSEQ multiplex PCR; TCRdb lists only in-frame clones, some missing. This table holds approximately 100,000 clones, 40% found once. The sequenced sample consisted of stem cell memory CD4+ T cells from blood. These receptors came from a young woman in good health.

The J gene is TRBJ2-3, the V gene TRBV19; TRBD2 matches 7 bases. V dropped 5 bases and J dropped 1; count of bases not matched to a gene: 3. The CDR3 extends over 14 amino acids. CDR1 and CDR2 from the germline V gene are LNHDA and SQIVND (reference sequence). For the CDR3, the DNA is TGTGCCAGTAGTGGGGGGGACGGCACAGATACGCAGTATTTT. This encodes CASSGGDGTDTQYF. The entire variable domain, with the rest obtained from reference TRBV19 and TRBJ2-3, is as follows: DGGITQSPKYLFRKEGQNVTLSCEQNLNHDAMYWYRQDPGQGLRLIYYSQIVNDFQKGDIAEGYSVSREKKESFPLTVTSAQKNPTAFYLCASSGGDGTDTQYFGPGTRLTVL.

The chain carries TRBV30 and TRBJ2-5; maybe TRBD1 (7 bases). Germline lookup yields CDR1 GTSNPN and CDR2 SVGIG (reference sequence). Trimming took 5 bases from V and 1 from J, leaving 17 bases between them. This CDR3 is built from 15 residues. CDR3 nucleotide sequence: TGTGCCTGGGGGGGGTGGGGACAGACCCAAGAGACCCAGTACTTC. Translated, it gives CAWGGWGQTQETQYF.

The chain links TRBV6-5 to TRBJ1-2; 9 nucleotides match TRBD1. The CDR3 covers 15 residues. The V gene's germline CDR1 is MNHEY and CDR2 SVGAGI. V dropped 5 bases and J dropped 2; count of bases not matched to a gene: 6. CDR3 loop: CASSSSGTGNYGYTF. CDR3 nucleotide sequence: TGTGCCAGCAGTAGTTCCGGGACAGGGAACTATGGCTACACCTTC.

The chain links TRBV30 to TRBJ1-2, with 8 bases that match TRBD1. The CDR3 has 14 amino acids. Germline-derived CDR1 and CDR2 are GTSNPN and SVGIG (reference sequence). J was trimmed by 5 bases and V by 3 bases; bases with no gene match: 8. In DNA, the CDR3 is TGTGCCTGGAGCCCCGGACAGGGACGGTATGGCTACACCTTC. Translating gives CAWSPGQGRYGYTF.

This chain uses TRBV10-2 with TRBJ1-1, with 7 bases fitting TRBD1. Trimming took 8 bases from V and 5 from J; bases not matched to a gene: 8. From germline, CDR1 is WSHSY and CDR2 SAAADI. The length of the CDR3 is 13 residues. The CDR3 sequence is CASGGQPGTEAFF. CDR3 coding DNA: TGCGCCAGCGGGGGACAGCCAGGGACTGAAGCTTTCTTT.

The sample holds a few counts of this clone. The CDR3 sequence is CASSTRQAFYEQYF. As DNA, the CDR3 is TGTGCCAGTAGCACTCGACAGGCCTTCTACGAGCAGTACTTC. The rearrangement joins TRBV19 to TRBJ2-7, with a weak D call TRBD1 (6 bases). CDR1 is LNHDA and CDR2 is SQIVND in the germline V gene (reference sequence). The ends were cut back, 6 bases at V and 3 bases at J, with 15 bases in the middle. This CDR3 region has 14 residues.

This clone was seen a handful of times. The chain employs TRBV19 and TRBJ1-1, with D perhaps TRBD1 (5 bases). V was cut by 11 bases and J by 0 bases, with 16 bases left in between. The CDR3 consists of 14 residues. From germline, CDR1 is LNHDA and CDR2 SQIVND (reference sequence). DNA for the CDR3: TGTGCCCCTAAAAGACAGTCCATGAACACTGAAGCTTTCTTT. Translating gives CAPKRQSMNTEAFF.

This clone was counted between two and nine times. The chain joins TRBV2 to TRBJ2-7, with 7 bases lining up with TRBD1. Germline V lookup: CDR1 SNHLY, CDR2 FYNNEI. The V gene end was trimmed by 9 bases and the J gene end by 5 bases; junction bases not matched to a gene: 10. The CDR3 is 13 residues long. The CDR3 region is CASTGQARNEQYF. The CDR3 DNA reads as TGTGCCAGTACTGGACAGGCACGGAACGAGCAGTACTTC.

The chain carries TRBV5-6 and TRBJ2-1, with 15 nucleotides matching TRBD2. The CDR3 extends over 17 amino acids. V shed 4 bases and J 10 bases; nucleotides not matched to a gene: 12. CDR1 is SGHDT, CDR2 YYEEEE, per germline. The CDR3 is CASSRTSGRARRWEQFF. DNA for the CDR3: TGTGCCAGCAGCCGGACTAGCGGGAGGGCCCGGAGGTGGGAGCAGTTCTTC.

The V gene is TRBV27, the J gene TRBJ2-1, with 10 bases identical to TRBD2. With V trimmed by 7 bases and J by 3 bases, 9 bases remained unmatched. Germline V lookup: CDR1 MNHEY, CDR2 SMNVEV (reference sequence). The CDR3 extends over 16 amino acids. CDR3 coding DNA: TGTGCCAGCACCAATGGACTAGCGGTTTTCTACAATGAGCAGTTCTTC. Translated, it gives CASTNGLAVFYNEQFF.